This paragraph covers one T cell receptor (beta chain) sequence. This record comes from a study of blood T cell repertoires in COVID-19. In the study overall: Acute-phase and convalescent COVID-19 samples originated in the United States, Italy and Spain. Sources were T cells, B-cell-depleted T cells, or PBMCs; the material itself was cDNA or gDNA.

Authors' analysis steps: From reference gene primer amplification, estimates of nucleated cell counts were derived. The assay was immunoSEQ multiplex PCR, and TCRdb's table has in-frame clones only and misses some. V and J calls and clone size are as listed in that table; D and trimming were resolved from the DNA. This table holds some 390,000 clones, more than 85% found once. Germline V gene sequence: CDR1 LGHNA, CDR2 YNFKEQ. The CDR3 contains 15 residues. Trimming took off 4 bases at V and 3 bases at J, with 12 bases between the two ends. This TCR came from a human donor in a cohort sampled during active COVID-19. The chain is built from TRBV4-2 and TRBJ2-2, with a possible D match to TRBD2 (5 bases). Sequencing was carried out using peripheral blood. This CDR3 reads CASSPRARDTGELFF. The CDR3 DNA sequence: TGTGCCAGCAGCCCGCGGGCCCGGGACACCGGGGAGCTGTTTTTT.